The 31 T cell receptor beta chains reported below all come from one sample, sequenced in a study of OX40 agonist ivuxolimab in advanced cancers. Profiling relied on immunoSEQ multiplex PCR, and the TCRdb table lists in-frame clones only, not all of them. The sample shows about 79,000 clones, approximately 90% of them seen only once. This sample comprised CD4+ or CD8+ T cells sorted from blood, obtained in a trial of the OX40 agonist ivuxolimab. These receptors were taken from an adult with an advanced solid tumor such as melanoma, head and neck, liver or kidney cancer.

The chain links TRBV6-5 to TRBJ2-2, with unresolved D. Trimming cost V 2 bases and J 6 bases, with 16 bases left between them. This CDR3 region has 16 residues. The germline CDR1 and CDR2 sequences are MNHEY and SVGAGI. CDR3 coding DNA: TGTGCCAGCAGTTACACCCTCTCGGGCAGTGCCGGGGAGCTGTTTTTT. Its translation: CASSYTLSGSAGELFF.

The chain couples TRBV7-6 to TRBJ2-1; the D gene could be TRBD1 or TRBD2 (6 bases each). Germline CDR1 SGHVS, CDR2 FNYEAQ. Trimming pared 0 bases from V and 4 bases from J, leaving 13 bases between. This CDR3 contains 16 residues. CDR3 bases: TGTGCCAGCAGCTTAGCTACGGAGGGGGTGTACAATGAGCAGTTCTTC. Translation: CASSLATEGVYNEQFF.

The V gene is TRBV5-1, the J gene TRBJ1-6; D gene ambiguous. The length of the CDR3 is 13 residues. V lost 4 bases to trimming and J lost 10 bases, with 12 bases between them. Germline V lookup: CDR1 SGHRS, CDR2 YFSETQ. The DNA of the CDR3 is TGCGCCAGCAGCCCCCCCATGGGCTCACCCCTCCACTTT. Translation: CASSPPMGSPLHF.

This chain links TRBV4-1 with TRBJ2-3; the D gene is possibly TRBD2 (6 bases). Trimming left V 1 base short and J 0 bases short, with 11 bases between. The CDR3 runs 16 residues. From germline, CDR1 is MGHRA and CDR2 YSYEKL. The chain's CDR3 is CASSQAGLPSTDTQYF. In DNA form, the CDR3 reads TGCGCCAGCAGCCAAGCCGGACTACCGAGCACAGATACGCAGTATTTT.

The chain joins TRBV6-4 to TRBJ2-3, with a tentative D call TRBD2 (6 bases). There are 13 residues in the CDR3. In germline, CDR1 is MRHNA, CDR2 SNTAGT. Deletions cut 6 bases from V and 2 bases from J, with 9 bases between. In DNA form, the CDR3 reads TGTGCCAGCAGCCAGCGGGTCACAGATACGCAGTATTTT. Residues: CASSQRVTDTQYF.

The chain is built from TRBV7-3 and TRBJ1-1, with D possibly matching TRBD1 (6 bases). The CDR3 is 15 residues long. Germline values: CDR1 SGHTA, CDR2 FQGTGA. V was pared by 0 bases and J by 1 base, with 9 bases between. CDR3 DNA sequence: TGTGCCAGCAGCTTAACAGGACAGCCGAACACTGAAGCTTTCTTT. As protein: CASSLTGQPNTEAFF.

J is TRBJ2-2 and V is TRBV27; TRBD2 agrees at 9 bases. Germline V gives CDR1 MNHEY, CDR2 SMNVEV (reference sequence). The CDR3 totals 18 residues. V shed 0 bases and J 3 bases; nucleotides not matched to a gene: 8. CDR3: CASSLSLSGGTDTGELFF. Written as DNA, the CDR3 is TGTGCCAGCAGTTTATCGTTAAGCGGGGGGACTGACACCGGGGAGCTGTTTTTT.

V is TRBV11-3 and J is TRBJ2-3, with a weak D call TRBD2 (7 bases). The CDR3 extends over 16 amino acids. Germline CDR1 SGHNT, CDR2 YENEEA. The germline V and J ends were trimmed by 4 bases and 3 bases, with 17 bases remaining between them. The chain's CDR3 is CASSSSPGGFTDTQYF. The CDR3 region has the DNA TGTGCCAGCAGCTCCTCCCCGGGGGGCTTTACAGATACGCAGTATTTT.

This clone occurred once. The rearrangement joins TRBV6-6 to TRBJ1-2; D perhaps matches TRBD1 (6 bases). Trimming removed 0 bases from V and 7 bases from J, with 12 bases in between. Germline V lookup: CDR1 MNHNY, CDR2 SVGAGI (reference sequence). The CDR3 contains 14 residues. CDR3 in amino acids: CASSYSGTFSGYTF. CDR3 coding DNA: TGTGCCAGCAGTTACTCAGGGACATTTTCTGGCTACACCTTC.

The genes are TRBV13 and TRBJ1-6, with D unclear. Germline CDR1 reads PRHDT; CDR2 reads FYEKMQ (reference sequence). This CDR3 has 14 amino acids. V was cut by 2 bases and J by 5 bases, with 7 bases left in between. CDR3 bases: TGTGCCAGCAGCTTATCCGGGCATAATTCACCCCTCCACTTT. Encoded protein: CASSLSGHNSPLHF.

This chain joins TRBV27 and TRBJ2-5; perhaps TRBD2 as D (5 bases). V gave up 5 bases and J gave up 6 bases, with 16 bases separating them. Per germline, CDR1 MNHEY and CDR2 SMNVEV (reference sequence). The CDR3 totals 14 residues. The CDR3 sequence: CASSIYGVEKTQYF. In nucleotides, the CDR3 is TGTGCCAGCAGTATTTACGGGGTAGAGAAGACCCAGTACTTC.

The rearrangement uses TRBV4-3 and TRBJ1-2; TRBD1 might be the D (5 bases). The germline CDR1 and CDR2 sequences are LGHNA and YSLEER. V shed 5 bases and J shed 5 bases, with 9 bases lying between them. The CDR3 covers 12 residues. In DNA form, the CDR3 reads TGCGCCAGCAGCTGGGGGGAATATGGCTACACCTTC. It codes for CASSWGEYGYTF.

The CDR3 region is CASSLEWTGGAAETQYF. The CDR3 DNA reads TGTGCCAGCAGCTTGGAATGGACAGGGGGCGCCGCGGAGACCCAGTACTTC. This chain joins TRBV5-5 and TRBJ2-5; 11 bases match TRBD1. V lost 0 bases, J lost 5 bases, and 9 bases stayed unmatched. Germline-derived CDR1 and CDR2 are SGHKS and YYEKEE (reference sequence). The CDR3 sequence is 17 residues long. The variable domain in full, completed from reference TRBV5-5 and TRBJ2-5, reads DAGVTQSPTHLIKTRGQQVTLRCSPISGHKSVSWYQQVLGQGPQFIFQYYEKEERGRGNFPDRFSARQFPNYSSELNVNALLLGDSALYLCASSLEWTGGAAETQYFGPGTRLLVL.

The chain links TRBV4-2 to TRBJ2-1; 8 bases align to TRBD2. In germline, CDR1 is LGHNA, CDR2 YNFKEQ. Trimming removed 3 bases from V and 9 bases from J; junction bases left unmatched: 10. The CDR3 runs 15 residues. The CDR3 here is CASSHSPGGLAEQFF. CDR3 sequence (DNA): TGTGCCAGCAGCCACTCCCCGGGGGGGCTGGCTGAGCAGTTCTTC.

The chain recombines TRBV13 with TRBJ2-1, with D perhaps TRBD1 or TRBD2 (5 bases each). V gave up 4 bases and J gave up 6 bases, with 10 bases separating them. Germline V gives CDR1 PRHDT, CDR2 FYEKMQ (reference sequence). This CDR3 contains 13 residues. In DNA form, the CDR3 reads TGTGCCAGCAGCTACACTAGGGGCAATGAGCAGTTCTTC. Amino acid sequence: CASSYTRGNEQFF.

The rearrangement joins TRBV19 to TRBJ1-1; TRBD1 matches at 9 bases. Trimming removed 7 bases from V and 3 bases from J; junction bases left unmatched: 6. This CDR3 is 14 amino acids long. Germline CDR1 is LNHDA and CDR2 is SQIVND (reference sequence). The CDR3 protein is CASISRTGDTEAFF. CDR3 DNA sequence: TGTGCCAGTATCTCCCGGACAGGGGACACTGAAGCTTTCTTT.

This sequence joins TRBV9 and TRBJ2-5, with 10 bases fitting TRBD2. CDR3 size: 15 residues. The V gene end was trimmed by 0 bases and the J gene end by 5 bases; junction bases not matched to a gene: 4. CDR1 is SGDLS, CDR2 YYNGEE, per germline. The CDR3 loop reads CASSVGLAGGETQYF. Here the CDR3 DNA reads TGTGCCAGCAGCGTAGGACTAGCGGGTGGGGAGACCCAGTACTTC. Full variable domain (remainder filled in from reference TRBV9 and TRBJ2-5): DSGVTQTPKHLITATGQRVTLRCSPRSGDLSVYWYQQSLDQGLQFLIQYYNGEERAKGNILERFSAQQFPDLHSELNLSSLELGDSALYFCASSVGLAGGETQYFGPGTRLLVL.

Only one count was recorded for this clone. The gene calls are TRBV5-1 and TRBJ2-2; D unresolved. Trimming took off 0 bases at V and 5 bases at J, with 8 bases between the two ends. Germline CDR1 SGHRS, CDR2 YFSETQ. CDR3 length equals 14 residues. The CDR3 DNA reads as TGCGCCAGCAGCTTGGGCCCCCCGACCGGGGAGCTGTTTTTT. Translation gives CASSLGPPTGELFF.

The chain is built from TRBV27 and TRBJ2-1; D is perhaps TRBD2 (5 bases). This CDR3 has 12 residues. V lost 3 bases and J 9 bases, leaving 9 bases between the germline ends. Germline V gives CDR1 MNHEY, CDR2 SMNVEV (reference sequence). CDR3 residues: CASSLGAGEQFF. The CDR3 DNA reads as TGTGCCAGCAGTTTGGGCGCGGGTGAGCAGTTCTTC.

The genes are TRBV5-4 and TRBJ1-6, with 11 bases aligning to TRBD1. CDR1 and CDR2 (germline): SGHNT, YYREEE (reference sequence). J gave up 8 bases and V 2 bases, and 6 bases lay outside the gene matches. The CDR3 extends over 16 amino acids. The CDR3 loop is CASSFRTGGSYSPLHF. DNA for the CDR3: TGTGCCAGCAGCTTCCGGACAGGGGGCAGTTATTCACCCCTCCACTTT.

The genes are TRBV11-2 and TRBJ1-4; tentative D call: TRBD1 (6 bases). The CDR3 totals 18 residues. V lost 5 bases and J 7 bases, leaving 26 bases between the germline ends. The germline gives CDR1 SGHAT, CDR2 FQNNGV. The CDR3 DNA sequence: TGTGCCAGCAGCCGTCAAACTTACAGGGACATAAACCCTGAAAAACTGTTTTTT. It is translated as CASSRQTYRDINPEKLFF.

CDR3 amino acids: CASSFRGLNYNEQFF. CDR3 coding DNA: TGTGCCAGCAGCTTCAGGGGACTCAACTACAATGAGCAGTTCTTC. The V call is TRBV5-8, the J call TRBJ2-1; possibly TRBD1 or TRBD2 for D (6 bases each). V was shortened by 2 bases and J by 3 bases, with 12 bases between the two germline ends. Germline lookup yields CDR1 SGHTS and CDR2 YDEGEE. The CDR3 consists of 15 residues.

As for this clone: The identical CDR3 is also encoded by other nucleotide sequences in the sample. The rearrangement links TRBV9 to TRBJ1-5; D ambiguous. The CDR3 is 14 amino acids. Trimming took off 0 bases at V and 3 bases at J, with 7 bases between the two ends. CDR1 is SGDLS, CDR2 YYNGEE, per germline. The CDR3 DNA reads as TGTGCCAGCAGCGTAGGGGGAACCAATCAGCCCCAGCATTTT. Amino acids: CASSVGGTNQPQHF.

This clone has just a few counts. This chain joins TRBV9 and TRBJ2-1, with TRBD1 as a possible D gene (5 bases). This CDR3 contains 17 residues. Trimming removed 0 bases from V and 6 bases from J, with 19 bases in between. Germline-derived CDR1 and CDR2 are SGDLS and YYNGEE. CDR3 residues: CASSVEQGVWGLNEQFF. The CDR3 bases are TGTGCCAGCAGCGTAGAGCAGGGCGTTTGGGGTCTCAATGAGCAGTTCTTC.

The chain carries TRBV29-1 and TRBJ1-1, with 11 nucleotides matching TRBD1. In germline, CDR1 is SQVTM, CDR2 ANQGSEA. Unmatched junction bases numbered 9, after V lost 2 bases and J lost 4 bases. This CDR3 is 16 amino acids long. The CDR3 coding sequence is TGCAGCGTTGAACCGGGACAGGGGGTGAGCATCACTGAAGCTTTCTTT. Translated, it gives CSVEPGQGVSITEAFF.

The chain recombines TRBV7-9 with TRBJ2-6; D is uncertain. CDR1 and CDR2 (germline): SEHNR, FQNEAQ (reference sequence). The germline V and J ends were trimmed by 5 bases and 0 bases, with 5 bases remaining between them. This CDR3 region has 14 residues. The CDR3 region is CASSQYSGANVLTF. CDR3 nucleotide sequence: TGTGCCAGCAGCCAATACTCTGGGGCCAACGTCCTGACTTTC.

CDR3 sequence (DNA): TGCGCCAGCAGCTTGTCCTATGACTATGGCTACACCTTC. Its translation: CASSLSYDYGYTF. The chain uses TRBV5-1 and TRBJ1-2; D gene ambiguous. The germline V gene encodes CDR1 SGHRS and CDR2 YFSETQ. The V gene lost 1 base and the J gene lost 3 bases, with 7 bases spanning the gap. CDR3 length: 13 amino acids. The full variable domain, with the rest looked up from reference TRBV5-1 and TRBJ1-2, is KAGVTQTPRYLIKTRGQQVTLSCSPISGHRSVSWYQQTPGQGLQFLFEYFSETQRNKGNFPGRFSGRQFSNSRSEMNVSTLELGDSALYLCASSLSYDYGYTFGSGTRLTVV.

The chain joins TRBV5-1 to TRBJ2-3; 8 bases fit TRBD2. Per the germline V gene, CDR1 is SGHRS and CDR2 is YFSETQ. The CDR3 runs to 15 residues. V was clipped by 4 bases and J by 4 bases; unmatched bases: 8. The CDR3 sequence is CASSGGTSVADTQYF. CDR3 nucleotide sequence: TGCGCCAGCAGCGGCGGGACTAGTGTTGCAGATACGCAGTATTTT.

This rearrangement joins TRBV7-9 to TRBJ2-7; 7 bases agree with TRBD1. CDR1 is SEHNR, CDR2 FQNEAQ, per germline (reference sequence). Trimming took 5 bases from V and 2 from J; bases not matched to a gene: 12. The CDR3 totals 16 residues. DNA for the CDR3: TGTGCCAGCAGCCCGGTCGGGACAGAGAAAGCCTACGAGCAGTACTTC. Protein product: CASSPVGTEKAYEQYF.

The chain's CDR3 is CASSLGVDEQYF. DNA for the CDR3: TGTGCCAGCAGCTTAGGAGTGGACGAGCAGTACTTC. The rearrangement joins TRBV13 to TRBJ2-7; D gene ambiguous. Germline values: CDR1 PRHDT, CDR2 FYEKMQ (reference sequence). The CDR3 has 12 amino acids. Trimming stripped 0 bases from V and 5 bases from J, with 5 bases between.

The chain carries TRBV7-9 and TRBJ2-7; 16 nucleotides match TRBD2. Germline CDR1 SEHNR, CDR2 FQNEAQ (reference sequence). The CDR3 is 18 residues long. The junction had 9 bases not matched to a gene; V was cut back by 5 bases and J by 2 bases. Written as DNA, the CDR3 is TGTGCCAGCAGCCCAGGGACTAGCGGGGGGGCCCCGACCTACGAGCAGTACTTC. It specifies CASSPGTSGGAPTYEQYF.